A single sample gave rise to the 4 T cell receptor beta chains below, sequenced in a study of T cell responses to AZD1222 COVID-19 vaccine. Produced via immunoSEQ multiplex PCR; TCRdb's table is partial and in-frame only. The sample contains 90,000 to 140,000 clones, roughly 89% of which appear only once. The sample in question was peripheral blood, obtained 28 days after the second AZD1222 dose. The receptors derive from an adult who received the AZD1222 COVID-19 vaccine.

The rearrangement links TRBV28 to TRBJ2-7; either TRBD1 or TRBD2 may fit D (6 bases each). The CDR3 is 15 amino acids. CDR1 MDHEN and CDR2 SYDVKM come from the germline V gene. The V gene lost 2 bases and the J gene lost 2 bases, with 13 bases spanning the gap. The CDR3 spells CASSLGGTPAYEQYF. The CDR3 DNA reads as TGTGCCAGCAGTTTAGGCGGGACACCTGCCTACGAGCAGTACTTC.

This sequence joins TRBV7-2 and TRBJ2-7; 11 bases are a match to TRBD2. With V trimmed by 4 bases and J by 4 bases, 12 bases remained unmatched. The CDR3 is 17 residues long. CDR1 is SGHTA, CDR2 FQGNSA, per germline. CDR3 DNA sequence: TGTGCCAGCAGCTACGCCGGGACTAGCGGAAGGAGGTACGAGCAGTACTTC. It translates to CASSYAGTSGRRYEQYF. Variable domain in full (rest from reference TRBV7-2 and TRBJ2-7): GAGVSQSPSNKVTEKGKDVELRCDPISGHTALYWYRQSLGQGLEFLIYFQGNSAPDKSGLPSDRFSAERTGGSVSTLTIQRTQQEDSAVYLCASSYAGTSGRRYEQYFGPGTRLTVT.

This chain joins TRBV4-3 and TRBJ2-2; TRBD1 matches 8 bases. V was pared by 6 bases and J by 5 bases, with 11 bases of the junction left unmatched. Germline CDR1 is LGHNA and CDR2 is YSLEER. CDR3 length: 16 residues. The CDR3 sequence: CASSPQGDLRTGELFF. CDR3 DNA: TGCGCCAGCAGTCCACAGGGGGATTTGAGGACCGGGGAGCTGTTTTTT.

CDR3 sequence reads: CASSLSAGTNEKLFF. CDR3 nucleotides: TGTGCCAGCAGCTTAAGCGCAGGGACTAATGAAAAACTGTTTTTT. J is TRBJ1-4 and V is TRBV7-2; possible D gene TRBD1, 5 bases. CDR3 length: 15 residues. Germline CDR1 is SGHTA and CDR2 is FQGNSA. V was cut by 2 bases and J by 2 bases, with 9 bases left in between.